This is a list of T cell receptor beta chains from one sample in a study of blood T cell repertoires in COVID-19. Only in-frame clones appear in the TCRdb table, and some are missing; sequencing was by immunoSEQ multiplex PCR. Found here are some 300,000 clones, nearly 90% of them singletons; the top ten hold around 0.93%. Sequencing used peripheral blood. Receptors were obtained from a middle-aged woman with COVID-19, enrolled during active disease. Each CDR3 is given with its conserved first and last residue. The order of the fields is CDR3 protein, CDR3 DNA, clone size, D gene, V gene, J gene. A D gene is named only where the DNA matches it firmly. The size entry is marked missing in some rows and otherwise reads once, few, many or a size class.

cdr3_aa: CASSITSGGRETQYF
cdr3_nt: TGTGCCAGCAGCATAACTAGCGGGGGGCGAGAGACCCAGTACTTC
clone_size: -
d_call: TRBD2
v_call: TRBV7-6
j_call: TRBJ2-5

cdr3_aa: CSVDRENGYTF
cdr3_nt: TGCAGCGTCGACAGGGAGAATGGCTACACCTTC
clone_size: -
d_call: TRBD1
v_call: TRBV29-1
j_call: TRBJ1-2

cdr3_aa: CASSVTGSNTEAFF
cdr3_nt: TGTGCCAGCAGTGTGACAGGTTCGAACACTGAAGCTTTCTTT
clone_size: once
d_call: -
v_call: TRBV6-1
j_call: TRBJ1-1

cdr3_aa: CASSPPSSGDYEQYF
cdr3_nt: TGTGCCAGCTCACCACCGTCTAGCGGGGACTACGAGCAGTACTTC
clone_size: once
d_call: TRBD2
v_call: TRBV18
j_call: TRBJ2-7

cdr3_aa: CASSQISLPQETQYF
cdr3_nt: TGTGCCAGCAGCCAAATTAGCCTGCCACAAGAGACCCAGTACTTC
clone_size: -
d_call: -
v_call: TRBV3-1/TRBV3-2
j_call: TRBJ2-5

cdr3_aa: CASSLSRTSVPNSPLHF
cdr3_nt: TGTGCCAGCAGTTTATCGAGGACATCGGTCCCTAATTCACCCCTCCACTTT
clone_size: -
d_call: -
v_call: TRBV27
j_call: TRBJ1-6

cdr3_aa: CAPKITGGENYEQYF
cdr3_nt: TGTGCCCCAAAAATAACAGGGGGTGAGAACTACGAGCAGTACTTC
clone_size: -
d_call: TRBD1
v_call: TRBV24-1
j_call: TRBJ2-7

cdr3_aa: CASSSPARGETQYF
cdr3_nt: TGTGCCAGCAGCTCCCCAGCGAGAGGAGAGACCCAGTACTTC
clone_size: -
d_call: -
v_call: TRBV7-2
j_call: TRBJ2-5

cdr3_aa: CASTTHSNYGYTF
cdr3_nt: TGTGCCAGCACCACACATTCAAACTATGGCTACACCTTC
clone_size: -
d_call: -
v_call: TRBV28
j_call: TRBJ1-2

cdr3_aa: CASSYSGTGRYNEQFF
cdr3_nt: TGTGCCAGCAGTTACTCTGGGACAGGGCGCTACAATGAGCAGTTCTTC
clone_size: -
d_call: TRBD1
v_call: TRBV6-2/TRBV6-3
j_call: TRBJ2-1

cdr3_aa: CASKGQGAWETDTQYF
cdr3_nt: TGCGCCAGCAAAGGACAGGGGGCGTGGGAAACAGATACGCAGTATTTT
clone_size: few
d_call: TRBD1
v_call: TRBV5-1
j_call: TRBJ2-3

cdr3_aa: CASSRRLAGGETQYF
cdr3_nt: TGTGCTAGCAGCCGCCGGCTAGCGGGAGGAGAGACCCAGTACTTC
clone_size: -
d_call: TRBD2
v_call: TRBV7-7
j_call: TRBJ2-5

cdr3_aa: CASSPTRGNTEAFF
cdr3_nt: TGTGCCAGCTCACCTACCCGGGGGAACACTGAAGCTTTCTTT
clone_size: -
d_call: -
v_call: TRBV18
j_call: TRBJ1-1

cdr3_aa: CASSLWGTYGYTF
cdr3_nt: TGTGCCAGCAGTTTATGGGGCACCTATGGCTACACCTTC
clone_size: once
d_call: -
v_call: TRBV27
j_call: TRBJ1-2

cdr3_aa: CASSAFGAGEGEQYF
cdr3_nt: TGTGCCAGCAGCGCCTTCGGGGCAGGGGAGGGCGAGCAGTACTTC
clone_size: -
d_call: -
v_call: TRBV9
j_call: TRBJ2-7

cdr3_aa: CASSPPNQGIGETQYF
cdr3_nt: TGTGCCAGCAGTCCTCCAAACCAGGGAATTGGGGAGACCCAGTACTTC
clone_size: -
d_call: -
v_call: TRBV28
j_call: TRBJ2-5

cdr3_aa: CASSPSRGFTYEQYF
cdr3_nt: TGTGCCAGCTCACCCTCCCGGGGGTTTACCTACGAGCAGTACTTC
clone_size: -
d_call: -
v_call: TRBV18
j_call: TRBJ2-7

cdr3_aa: CASSGGGSSNYGYTF
cdr3_nt: TGTGCCAGCAGCGGGGGGGGGTCCTCTAACTATGGCTACACCTTC
clone_size: -
d_call: -
v_call: TRBV7-2
j_call: TRBJ1-2

cdr3_aa: CASSITHRGSGNTIYF
cdr3_nt: TGTGCCAGTAGTATAACCCACCGCGGCTCTGGAAACACCATATATTTT
clone_size: -
d_call: -
v_call: TRBV19
j_call: TRBJ1-3

cdr3_aa: CASRSPDRNQETQYF
cdr3_nt: TGTGCCAGCAGATCCCCCGACAGGAATCAAGAGACCCAGTACTTC
clone_size: -
d_call: -
v_call: TRBV6-6
j_call: TRBJ2-5

cdr3_aa: CASSIPGGRNYGYTF
cdr3_nt: TGTGCCAGCAGCATCCCGGGGGGGCGCAACTATGGCTACACCTTC
clone_size: -
d_call: -
v_call: TRBV6-2/TRBV6-3
j_call: TRBJ1-2

cdr3_aa: CASSLVSEKLFF
cdr3_nt: TGTGCCAGCAGCTTAGTTAGTGAAAAACTGTTTTTT
clone_size: -
d_call: -
v_call: TRBV11-2
j_call: TRBJ1-4

cdr3_aa: CASSLFPGQDSYKGETQYF
cdr3_nt: TGCGCCAGCAGCCTTTTTCCGGGACAGGACAGCTACAAAGGAGAGACCCAGTACTTC
clone_size: -
d_call: TRBD1
v_call: TRBV5-1
j_call: TRBJ2-5

cdr3_aa: CASSPRTAYNEQFF
cdr3_nt: TGTGCCAGCAGTCCCAGGACAGCCTACAATGAGCAGTTCTTC
clone_size: -
d_call: -
v_call: TRBV28
j_call: TRBJ2-1

cdr3_aa: CASSLATGGVGYTF
cdr3_nt: TGTGCCAGCAGCTTAGCTACAGGGGGCGTTGGCTACACCTTC
clone_size: -
d_call: TRBD1
v_call: TRBV11-2
j_call: TRBJ1-2

cdr3_aa: CASSLQGGEQYF
cdr3_nt: TGTGCCAGCAGTTTACAGGGGGGCGAGCAGTACTTC
clone_size: -
d_call: -
v_call: TRBV27
j_call: TRBJ2-7

cdr3_aa: CSASDWDSSYNSPLHF
cdr3_nt: TGCAGTGCTAGTGACTGGGACAGCTCCTATAATTCACCCCTCCACTTT
clone_size: -
d_call: TRBD1
v_call: TRBV20-1
j_call: TRBJ1-6

cdr3_aa: CASTRIPLTGGQPQHF
cdr3_nt: TGTGCCAGTACCCGGATACCGCTCACTGGAGGTCAGCCCCAGCATTTT
clone_size: -
d_call: -
v_call: TRBV19
j_call: TRBJ1-5

cdr3_aa: CASSAMGLAGGNEQFF
cdr3_nt: TGTGCCAGCAGCGCCATGGGGCTAGCGGGAGGCAATGAGCAGTTCTTC
clone_size: once
d_call: TRBD2
v_call: TRBV7-9
j_call: TRBJ2-1

cdr3_aa: CASSLTGINEAFF
cdr3_nt: TGTGCCAGCAGTCTTACAGGGATTAATGAAGCTTTCTTT
clone_size: -
d_call: -
v_call: TRBV7-9
j_call: TRBJ1-1

cdr3_aa: CASSLPAPLTGGLLLNTGELFF
cdr3_nt: TGTGCCAGCAGCTTACCGGCCCCCCTCACAGGGGGCCTATTATTGAACACCGGGGAGCTGTTTTTT
clone_size: -
d_call: TRBD1
v_call: TRBV7-6
j_call: TRBJ2-2

cdr3_aa: CASSPNRGFNEKLFF
cdr3_nt: TGCGCCAGCAGCCCAAATAGGGGTTTTAATGAAAAACTGTTTTTT
clone_size: -
d_call: -
v_call: TRBV4-3
j_call: TRBJ1-4

cdr3_aa: CASSQEEGGPYEQYF
cdr3_nt: TGTGCCAGCAGCCAAGAGGAGGGGGGGCCCTACGAGCAGTACTTC
clone_size: -
d_call: -
v_call: TRBV3-1/TRBV3-2
j_call: TRBJ2-7

cdr3_aa: CATSVTTGGITEAFF
cdr3_nt: TGTGCCACCAGTGTCACGACAGGGGGCATCACTGAAGCTTTCTTT
clone_size: -
d_call: TRBD1
v_call: TRBV24-1
j_call: TRBJ1-1

cdr3_aa: CASSDVGVWGYTF
cdr3_nt: TGTGCCAGCAGTGACGTAGGGGTTTGGGGCTACACCTTC
clone_size: -
d_call: -
v_call: TRBV6-1
j_call: TRBJ1-2

cdr3_aa: CASSPLGGGYSPLHF
cdr3_nt: TGTGCCAGCAGCCCCCTGGGAGGCGGATACTCACCCCTCCACTTT
clone_size: -
d_call: -
v_call: TRBV7-2
j_call: TRBJ1-6

cdr3_aa: CASSWTFQGGSVYEQYF
cdr3_nt: TGTGCCAGCAGCTGGACCTTTCAAGGCGGGAGTGTTTACGAGCAGTACTTC
clone_size: -
d_call: TRBD2
v_call: TRBV7-2
j_call: TRBJ2-7

cdr3_aa: CASVEGSSYNSPLHF
cdr3_nt: TGTGCCAGCGTCGAAGGGAGCTCCTATAATTCACCCCTCCACTTT
clone_size: -
d_call: -
v_call: TRBV21-1
j_call: TRBJ1-6

cdr3_aa: CAISDEASDSYNEQFF
cdr3_nt: TGTGCCATCAGTGATGAGGCATCCGACTCCTACAATGAGCAGTTCTTC
clone_size: -
d_call: -
v_call: TRBV10-3
j_call: TRBJ2-1

cdr3_aa: CSGAGQGWNYNEQFF
cdr3_nt: TGCAGCGGCGCGGGACAGGGGTGGAACTACAATGAGCAGTTCTTC
clone_size: -
d_call: TRBD1
v_call: TRBV29-1
j_call: TRBJ2-1

cdr3_aa: CAWSDSTGSDYGYTF
cdr3_nt: TGTGCCTGGAGTGACTCGACAGGGTCGGACTATGGCTACACCTTC
clone_size: -
d_call: TRBD1
v_call: TRBV30
j_call: TRBJ1-2

cdr3_aa: CASSPRENTEAFF
cdr3_nt: TGTGCCAGCAGTCCCCGCGAGAACACTGAAGCTTTCTTT
clone_size: few
d_call: -
v_call: TRBV6-2/TRBV6-3
j_call: TRBJ1-1